The present T cell receptor (beta chain) was sequenced within a study of blood T cell repertoires in COVID-19. On the study more broadly: In each case, the material was cDNA or gDNA derived from T cells, B-cell-depleted T cells, or PBMCs.

Two negative PCRs, clearance, or symptom resolution were required of recovered Cohort 3 donors. Sequencing used immunoSEQ multiplex PCR; TCRdb keeps in-frame clones, though not all of them. The sample consists of approximately 440,000 clones, about nine tenths of them appearing once. This clone was detected only once. Germline CDR1 SGHTA, CDR2 FQGTGA. The ends lost 2 bases at V and 6 bases at J; junction bases unmatched: 12. The CDR3 covers 17 residues. This chain uses TRBV7-3 with TRBJ2-1; 8 bases agree with TRBD1. The sequence was obtained from a woman aged 18-29 years who had recovered from COVID-19. The specimen sequenced was PBMCs or T cells enriched from blood (not recorded which). CDR3 loop: CASSLYPGDRRGNEQFF. The CDR3 nucleotides are TGTGCCAGCAGCTTATATCCGGGGGACAGGCGGGGCAATGAGCAGTTCTTC. The variable domain in full, completed from reference TRBV7-3 and TRBJ2-1, reads GAGVSQTPSNKVTEKGKYVELRCDPISGHTALYWYRQSLGQGPEFLIYFQGTGAADDSGLPNDRFFAVRPEGSVSTLKIQRTERGDSAVYLCASSLYPGDRRGNEQFFGPGTRLTVL.